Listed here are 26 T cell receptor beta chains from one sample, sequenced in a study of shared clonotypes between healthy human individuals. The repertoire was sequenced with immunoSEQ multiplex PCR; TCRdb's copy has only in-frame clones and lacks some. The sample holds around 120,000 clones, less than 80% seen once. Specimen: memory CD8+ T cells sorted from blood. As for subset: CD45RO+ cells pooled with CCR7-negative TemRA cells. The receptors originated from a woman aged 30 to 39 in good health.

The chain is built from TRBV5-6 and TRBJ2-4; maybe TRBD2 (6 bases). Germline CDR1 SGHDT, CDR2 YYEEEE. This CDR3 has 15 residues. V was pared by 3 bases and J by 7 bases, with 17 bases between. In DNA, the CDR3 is TGTGCCAGCAGCTGGATCGGGTCCCGGGGGAACATTCAGTACTTC. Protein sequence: CASSWIGSRGNIQYF.

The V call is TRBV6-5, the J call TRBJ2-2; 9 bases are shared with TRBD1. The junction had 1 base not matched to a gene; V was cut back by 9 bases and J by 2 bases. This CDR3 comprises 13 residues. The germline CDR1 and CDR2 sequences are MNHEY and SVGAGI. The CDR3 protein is CASTGGNTGELFF. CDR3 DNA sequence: TGTGCCAGTACAGGGGGCAACACCGGGGAGCTGTTTTTT.

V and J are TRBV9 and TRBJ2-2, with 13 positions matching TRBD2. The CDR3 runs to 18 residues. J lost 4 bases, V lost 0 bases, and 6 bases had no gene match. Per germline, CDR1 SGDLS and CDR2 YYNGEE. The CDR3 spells CASSVGGLAGVGTGELFF. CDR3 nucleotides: TGTGCCAGCAGCGTAGGTGGACTAGCGGGAGTGGGCACCGGGGAGCTGTTTTTT.

The DNA of the CDR3 is TGTGCCAGCAGTCCTCCATTAGGGGGCGGGTACGAGCAGTACTTC. Protein sequence: CASSPPLGGGYEQYF. This chain joins TRBV27 and TRBJ2-7; 7 nucleotides align to TRBD1. Trimming cost V 5 bases and J 4 bases; bases outside gene matches: 11. This CDR3 is 15 amino acids long. In germline, CDR1 is MNHEY, CDR2 SMNVEV (reference sequence).

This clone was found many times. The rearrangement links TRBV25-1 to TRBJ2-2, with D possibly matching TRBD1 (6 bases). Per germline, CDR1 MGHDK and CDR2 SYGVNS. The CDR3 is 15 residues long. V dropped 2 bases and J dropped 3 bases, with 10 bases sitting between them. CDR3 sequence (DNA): TGTGCCAGCAGTGAAGGGGGCAGAGACACCGGGGAGCTGTTTTTT. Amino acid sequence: CASSEGGRDTGELFF.

The CDR3 is CASSQDWGSYGYTF. The CDR3 DNA sequence: TGCGCCAGCAGCCAAGATTGGGGTAGCTATGGCTACACCTTC. The chain carries TRBV4-1 and TRBJ1-2; no reliable D call. This CDR3 is 14 amino acids long. From germline, CDR1 is MGHRA and CDR2 YSYEKL. The V end was cut by 0 bases, the J end by 4 bases, with 9 bases between.

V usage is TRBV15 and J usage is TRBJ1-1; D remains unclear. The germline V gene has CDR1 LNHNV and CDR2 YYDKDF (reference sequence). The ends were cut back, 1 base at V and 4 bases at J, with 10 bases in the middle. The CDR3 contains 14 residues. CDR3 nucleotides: TGTGCCACCAGCAGAGTCGCGGGTTCCACTGAAGCTTTCTTT. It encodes CATSRVAGSTEAFF.

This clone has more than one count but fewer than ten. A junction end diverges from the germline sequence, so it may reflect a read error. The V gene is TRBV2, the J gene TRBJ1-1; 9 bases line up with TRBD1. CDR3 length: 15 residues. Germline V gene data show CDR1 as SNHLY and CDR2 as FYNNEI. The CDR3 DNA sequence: TGTGCCAGCAGGGAAGAGACAGGGGGATTAACTGAAGCTTTCTTT. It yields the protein CASREETGGLTEAFF.

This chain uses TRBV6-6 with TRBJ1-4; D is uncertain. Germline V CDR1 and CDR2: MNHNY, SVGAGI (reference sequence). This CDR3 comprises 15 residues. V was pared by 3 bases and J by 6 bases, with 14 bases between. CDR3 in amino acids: CASSYGGAQDEKLFF. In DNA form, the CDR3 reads TGTGCCAGCAGTTATGGAGGAGCCCAAGATGAAAAACTGTTTTTT.

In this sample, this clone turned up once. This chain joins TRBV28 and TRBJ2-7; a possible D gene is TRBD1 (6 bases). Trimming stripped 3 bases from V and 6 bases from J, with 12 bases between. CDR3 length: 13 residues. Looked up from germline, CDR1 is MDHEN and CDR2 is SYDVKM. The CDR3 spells CASSLGSRGEQYF. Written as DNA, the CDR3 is TGTGCCAGCAGTTTGGGCTCCAGGGGCGAGCAGTACTTC. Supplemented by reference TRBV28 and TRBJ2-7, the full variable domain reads DVKVTQSSRYLVKRTGEKVFLECVQDMDHENMFWYRQDPGLGLRLIYFSYDVKMKEKGDIPEGYSVSREKKERFSLILESASTNQTSMYLCASSLGSRGEQYFGPGTRLTVT.

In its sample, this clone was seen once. The CDR3 region has the DNA TGTGCCAGCAGTTACCATGGGACAGGACAAGAGACCCAGTACTTC. Its translation is CASSYHGTGQETQYF. The genes are TRBV6-5 and TRBJ2-5, with TRBD1 matching 8 bases. The germline V gene has CDR1 MNHEY and CDR2 SVGAGI. This CDR3 is built from 15 residues. J lost 2 bases, V lost 2 bases, and 4 bases had no gene match.

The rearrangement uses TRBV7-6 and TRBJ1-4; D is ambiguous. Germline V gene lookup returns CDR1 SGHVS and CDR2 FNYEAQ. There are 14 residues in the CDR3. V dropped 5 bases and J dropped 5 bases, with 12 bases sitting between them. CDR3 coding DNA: TGTGCCAGCAGCAACCCGGGAGAAAATGAAAAACTGTTTTTT. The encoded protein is CASSNPGENEKLFF.

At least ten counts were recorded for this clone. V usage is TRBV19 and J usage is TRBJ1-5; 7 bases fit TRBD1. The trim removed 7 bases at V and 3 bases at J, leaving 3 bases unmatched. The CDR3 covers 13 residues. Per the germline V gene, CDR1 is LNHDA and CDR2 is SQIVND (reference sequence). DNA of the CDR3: TGTGCCAGTACGGGACAGATCAATCAGCCCCAGCATTTT. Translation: CASTGQINQPQHF.

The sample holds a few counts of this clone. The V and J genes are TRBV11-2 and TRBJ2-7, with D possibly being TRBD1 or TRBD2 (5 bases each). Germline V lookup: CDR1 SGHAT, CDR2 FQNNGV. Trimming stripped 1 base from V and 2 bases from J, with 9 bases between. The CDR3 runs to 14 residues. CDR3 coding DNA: TGTGCCAGCAGCTTAGGAGCGGACACCTACGAGCAGTACTTC. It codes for CASSLGADTYEQYF.

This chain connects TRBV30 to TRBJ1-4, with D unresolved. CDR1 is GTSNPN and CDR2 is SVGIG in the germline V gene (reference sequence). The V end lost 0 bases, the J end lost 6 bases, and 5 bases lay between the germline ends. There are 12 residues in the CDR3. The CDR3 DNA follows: TGTGCCTGGAGTGTACAGCATGAAAAACTGTTTTTT. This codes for CAWSVQHEKLFF. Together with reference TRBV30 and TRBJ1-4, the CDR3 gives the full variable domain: SQTIHQWPATLVQPVGSPLSLECTVEGTSNPNLYWYRQAAGRGLQLLFYSVGIGQISSEVPQNLSASRPQDRQFILSSKKLLLSDSGFYLCAWSVQHEKLFFGSGTQLSVL.

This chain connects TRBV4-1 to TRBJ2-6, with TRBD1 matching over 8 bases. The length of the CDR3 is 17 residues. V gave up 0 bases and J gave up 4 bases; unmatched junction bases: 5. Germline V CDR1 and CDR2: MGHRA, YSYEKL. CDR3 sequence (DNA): TGCGCCAGCAGCCAAGATTGGACAGGGACAGGGGCCAACGTCCTGACTTTC. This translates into CASSQDWTGTGANVLTF.

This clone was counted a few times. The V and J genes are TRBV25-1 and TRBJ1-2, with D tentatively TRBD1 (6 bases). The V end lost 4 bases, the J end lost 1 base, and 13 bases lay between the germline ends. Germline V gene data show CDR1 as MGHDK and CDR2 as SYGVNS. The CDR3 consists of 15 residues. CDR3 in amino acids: CASSGLGALNYGYTF. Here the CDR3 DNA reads TGTGCCAGCAGTGGTCTGGGGGCGCTTAACTATGGCTACACCTTC.

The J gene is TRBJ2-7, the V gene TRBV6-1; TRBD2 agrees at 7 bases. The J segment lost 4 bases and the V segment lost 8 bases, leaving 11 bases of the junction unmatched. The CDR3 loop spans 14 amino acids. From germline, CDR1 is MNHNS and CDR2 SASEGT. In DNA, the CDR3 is TGTGCCAGCCGCCTGGCAATCGGGGGGTACGAGCAGTACTTC. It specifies CASRLAIGGYEQYF.

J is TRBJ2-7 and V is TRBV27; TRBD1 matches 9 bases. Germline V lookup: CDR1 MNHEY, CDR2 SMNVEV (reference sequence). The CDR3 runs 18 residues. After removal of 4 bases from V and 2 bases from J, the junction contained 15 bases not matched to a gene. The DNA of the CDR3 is TGTGCCAGCAGTTCGAATTCCCTGGACAGGGGTAAAGCCTACGAGCAGTACTTC. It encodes CASSSNSLDRGKAYEQYF.

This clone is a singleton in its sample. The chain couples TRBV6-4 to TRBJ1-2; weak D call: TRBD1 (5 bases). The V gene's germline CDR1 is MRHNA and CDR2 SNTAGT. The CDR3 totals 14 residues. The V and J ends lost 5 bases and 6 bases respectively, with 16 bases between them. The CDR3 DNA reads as TGTGCCAGCAGTTACCAGGGAGGAGCGGATGGCTACACCTTC. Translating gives CASSYQGGADGYTF.

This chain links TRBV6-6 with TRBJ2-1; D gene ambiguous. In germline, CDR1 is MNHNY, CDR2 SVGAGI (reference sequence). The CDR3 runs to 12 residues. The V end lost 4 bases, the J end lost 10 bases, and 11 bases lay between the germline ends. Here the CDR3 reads CASSWVEKEQFF. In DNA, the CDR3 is TGTGCCAGCAGTTGGGTCGAGAAGGAGCAGTTCTTC.

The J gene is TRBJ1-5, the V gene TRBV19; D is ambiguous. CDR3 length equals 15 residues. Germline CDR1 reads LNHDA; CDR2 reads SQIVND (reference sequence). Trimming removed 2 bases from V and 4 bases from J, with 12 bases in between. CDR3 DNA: TGTGCCAGTAGTATAAACAGCTACGAGAATCAGCCCCAGCATTTT. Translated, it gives CASSINSYENQPQHF.

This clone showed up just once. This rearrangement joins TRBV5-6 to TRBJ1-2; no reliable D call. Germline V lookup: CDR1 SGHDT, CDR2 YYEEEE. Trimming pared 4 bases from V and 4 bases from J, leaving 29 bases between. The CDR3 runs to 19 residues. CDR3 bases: TGTGCCAGCAGCCAAAAAAGGGCTCGAAGAAGAAACATAGTCTATGGCTACACCTTC. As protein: CASSQKRARRRNIVYGYTF. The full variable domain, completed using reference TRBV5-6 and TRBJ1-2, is DAGVTQSPTHLIKTRGQQVTLRCSPKSGHDTVSWYQQALGQGPQFIFQYYEEEERQRGNFPDRFSGHQFPNYSSELNVNALLLGDSALYLCASSQKRARRRNIVYGYTFGSGTRLTVV.

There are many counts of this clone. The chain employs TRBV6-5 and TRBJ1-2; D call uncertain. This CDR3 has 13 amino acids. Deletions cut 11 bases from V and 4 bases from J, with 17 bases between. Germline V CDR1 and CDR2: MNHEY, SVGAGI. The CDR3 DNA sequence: TGTGCCTGCGGACCCCGAGGGATCTATGGCTACACCTTC. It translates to CACGPRGIYGYTF.

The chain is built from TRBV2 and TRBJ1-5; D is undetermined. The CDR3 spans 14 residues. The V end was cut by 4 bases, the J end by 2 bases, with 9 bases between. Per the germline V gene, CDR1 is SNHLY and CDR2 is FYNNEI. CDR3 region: CASSAPLGNQPQHF. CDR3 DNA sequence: TGTGCCAGCAGTGCTCCCTTGGGCAATCAGCCCCAGCATTTT.

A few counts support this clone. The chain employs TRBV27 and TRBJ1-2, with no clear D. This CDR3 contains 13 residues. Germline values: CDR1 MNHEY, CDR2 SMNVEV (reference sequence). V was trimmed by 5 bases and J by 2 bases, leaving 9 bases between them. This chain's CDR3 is CASSPSANYGYTF. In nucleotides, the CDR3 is TGTGCCAGCAGTCCGTCCGCAAACTATGGCTACACCTTC.